The 26 T cell receptor beta chains below were found in one sample sequenced in a study of control samples from healthy donors and cancer patients. Produced via immunoSEQ multiplex PCR; TCRdb's table is partial and in-frame only. Among under 200,000 clones listed, nearly 96% were seen once. The source material was blood. The receptors were gathered from a woman aged 25 to 39 in good health.

The chain combines TRBV29-1 with TRBJ1-5, with D unclear. Trimming pared 0 bases from V and 9 bases from J, leaving 9 bases between. Germline values: CDR1 SQVTM, CDR2 ANQGSEA. CDR3 length equals 12 residues. The CDR3 is CSVEEDPGPQHF. The CDR3 DNA follows: TGCAGCGTTGAAGAAGACCCAGGGCCCCAGCATTTT.

The J gene is TRBJ1-4, the V gene TRBV6-1, with no clear D. CDR1 is MNHNS and CDR2 is SASEGT in the germline V gene. Trimming took off 4 bases at V and 2 bases at J, with 14 bases between the two ends. CDR3 size: 16 residues. CDR3 amino acids: CASSVLTHATNEKLFF. CDR3 in DNA: TGTGCCAGCAGTGTATTGACCCATGCCACTAATGAAAAACTGTTTTTT.

The rearrangement uses TRBV20-1 and TRBJ2-3; D gene unclear. The length of the CDR3 is 9 residues. Germline V gene lookup returns CDR1 DFQATT and CDR2 SNEGSKA (reference sequence). Here the CDR3 reads CKSTDTQYF. The CDR3 DNA follows: TGCAAAAGCACAGATACGCAGTATTTT.

This chain links TRBV21-1 with TRBJ1-4; the D call of TRBD1 is as the table states it, not checked on the DNA. TRBV21-1 constitutes a pseudogene. There are 17 residues in the CDR3. This CDR3 is CASSKPRTGQANEKLFF. Here the CDR3 DNA reads TGTGCCAGCAGCAAACCTAGAACGGGACAAGCAAATGAAAAACTGTTTTTT.

The chain is built from TRBV27 and TRBJ2-5; 9 bases are shared with TRBD2. Unmatched junction bases numbered 4, after V lost 3 bases and J lost 2 bases. The CDR3 is 15 residues long. Germline CDR1 is MNHEY and CDR2 is SMNVEV (reference sequence). CDR3 region: CASSFRRGGQETQYF. The CDR3 DNA is TGTGCCAGCAGTTTCCGGCGGGGGGGGCAAGAGACCCAGTACTTC.

In its sample, this clone was seen once. Other DNA sequences in this sample translate to the same CDR3. The chain recombines TRBV3-1 (or the pseudogene TRBV3-2) with TRBJ2-5; no firm D call. The CDR3 extends over 10 amino acids. Germline assignment: CDR1 LGHDT and CDR2 YNNKEL (reference sequence). V was shortened by 3 bases and J by 5 bases, with 1 base between the two germline ends. The CDR3 spells CASSQETQYF. In DNA, the CDR3 is TGTGCCAGCAGCCAGGAGACCCAGTACTTC.

V gene TRBV6-5 combines with J gene TRBJ1-5; D perhaps matches TRBD1 (5 bases). The CDR3 loop spans 14 amino acids. CDR1 is MNHEY and CDR2 is SVGAGI in the germline V gene. Between the trimmed V and J ends, which lost 6 bases and 2 bases, there was a span of 11 bases. CDR3 bases: TGTGCCAGCAGATTAGGGGTGGGCAATCAGCCCCAGCATTTT. Its protein product is CASRLGVGNQPQHF.

This sequence joins TRBV9 and TRBJ2-5; 13 bases fit TRBD2. Trimming took 4 bases from V and 5 from J; bases not matched to a gene: 5. CDR1 SGDLS and CDR2 YYNGEE come from the germline V gene. This CDR3 is 15 amino acids long. CDR3 coding DNA: TGTGCCAGCAGCTTTCGGACTAGCGGGAGTGAGACCCAGTACTTC. Translating gives CASSFRTSGSETQYF.

This chain uses TRBV4-1 with TRBJ2-4; D call uncertain. The germline V gene encodes CDR1 MGHRA and CDR2 YSYEKL. V was trimmed by 0 bases and J by 0 bases, leaving 12 bases between them. This CDR3 contains 17 residues. This chain's CDR3 is CASSQDWASLAKNIQYF. The CDR3 coding sequence is TGCGCCAGCAGCCAAGATTGGGCATCCCTAGCCAAAAACATTCAGTACTTC.

CDR3 in DNA: TGTGCCAGCAGCTTTGATAGTACCGGGGAGCTGTTTTTT. It specifies CASSFDSTGELFF. The chain recombines TRBV6-6 with TRBJ2-2; no reliable D call. V was shortened by 6 bases and J by 5 bases, with 10 bases between the two germline ends. Germline V gene data show CDR1 as MNHNY and CDR2 as SVGAGI (reference sequence). This CDR3 region has 13 residues.

The chain carries TRBV28 and TRBJ1-5; D remains unclear. The CDR3 extends over 14 amino acids. Germline V gene data show CDR1 as MDHEN and CDR2 as SYDVKM. Trimming cost V 3 bases and J 4 bases, with 10 bases left between them. CDR3 region: CASSFWQANQPQHF. The CDR3 bases are TGTGCCAGCAGTTTCTGGCAGGCAAATCAGCCCCAGCATTTT.

The chain couples TRBV27 to TRBJ1-5, with TRBD1 identical over 7 bases. The CDR3 contains 15 residues. V trimming: 5 bases; J trimming: 4 bases; junction bases outside the gene matches: 8. The V gene's germline CDR1 is MNHEY and CDR2 SMNVEV (reference sequence). DNA of the CDR3: TGTGCCAGCAGTCCCTGGGACAGAAGGAATCAGCCCCAGCATTTT. Its protein is CASSPWDRRNQPQHF.

The chain couples TRBV5-1 to TRBJ2-5, with TRBD2 matching 14 bases. CDR1 and CDR2 from the germline V gene are SGHRS and YFSETQ. After removal of 2 bases from V and 4 bases from J, the junction contained 1 base not matched to a gene. This CDR3 is 15 amino acids long. The CDR3 DNA follows: TGCGCCAGCAGCTTCGGGACTAGCGGGGGAGAGACCCAGTACTTC. Translated: CASSFGTSGGETQYF.

V is TRBV14 and J is TRBJ2-7; D possibly corresponds to TRBD1 (6 bases). Germline CDR1 reads SGHDN; CDR2 reads FVKESK. CDR3 length: 13 amino acids. V was shortened by 5 bases and J by 1 base, with 9 bases between the two germline ends. CDR3 coding DNA: TGTGCCAGCAGCATTGGACAGTCCTACGAGCAGTACTTC. Its translation is CASSIGQSYEQYF.

The V and J genes are TRBV4-1 and TRBJ1-6; the D is unclear. Germline V gene sequence: CDR1 MGHRA, CDR2 YSYEKL. The CDR3 is 14 residues long. Trimming removed 1 base at V and 6 bases at J, with 7 bases between. CDR3 DNA: TGCGCCAGCAGCCAAGCCCGTGGTAATTCACCCCTCCACTTT. Its translation: CASSQARGNSPLHF.

The chain employs TRBV30 and TRBJ2-3; the D is unclear. V was trimmed by 2 bases and J by 4 bases, leaving 4 bases between them. This CDR3 region has 11 residues. In germline, CDR1 is GTSNPN, CDR2 SVGIG (reference sequence). The CDR3 here is CAWSLADTQYF. The CDR3 DNA reads TGTGCCTGGAGTTTGGCAGATACGCAGTATTTT.

This chain uses TRBV5-1 with TRBJ2-7; D gene unclear. Trimming removed 0 bases at V and 3 bases at J, with 13 bases between. The germline CDR1 and CDR2 sequences are SGHRS and YFSETQ. The CDR3 runs 15 residues. The CDR3 region is CASSLDLRADYEQYF. CDR3 coding DNA: TGCGCCAGCAGCTTGGATTTACGGGCAGACTACGAGCAGTACTTC. Full variable domain (remainder filled in from reference TRBV5-1 and TRBJ2-7): KAGVTQTPRYLIKTRGQQVTLSCSPISGHRSVSWYQQTPGQGLQFLFEYFSETQRNKGNFPGRFSGRQFSNSRSEMNVSTLELGDSALYLCASSLDLRADYEQYFGPGTRLTVT.

The rearrangement joins TRBV7-2 to TRBJ2-5, with 7 positions matching TRBD2. The junction had 5 bases not matched to a gene; V was cut back by 5 bases and J by 5 bases. CDR1 is SGHTA, CDR2 FQGNSA, per germline. The CDR3 totals 13 residues. This CDR3 reads CASSRWGGETQYF. The CDR3 DNA follows: TGTGCCAGCAGCCGATGGGGGGGGGAGACCCAGTACTTC.

Only one count was recorded for this clone. The chain uses TRBV27 and TRBJ2-1, with 7 bases identical to TRBD2. The germline V gene encodes CDR1 MNHEY and CDR2 SMNVEV (reference sequence). Trimming at V came to 5 bases and at J to 7 bases, leaving 2 bases not matched to a gene. The length of the CDR3 is 12 residues. The CDR3 nucleotides are TGTGCCAGCAGTCACGGGGGGAATGAGCAGTTCTTC. It yields the protein CASSHGGNEQFF.

The chain joins TRBV11-2 to TRBJ2-7, with TRBD2 matching over 8 bases. The V and J ends lost 6 bases and 2 bases, in that order; junction bases with no gene match: 6. The germline V gene has CDR1 SGHAT and CDR2 FQNNGV. The CDR3 consists of 14 residues. CDR3 amino acids: CASRVGTRPYEQYF. CDR3 bases: TGTGCCAGCAGGGTCGGGACTAGACCCTACGAGCAGTACTTC. The full variable domain, in which reference TRBV11-2 and TRBJ2-7 provide the parts outside the CDR3, is EAGVAQSPRYKIIEKRQSVAFWCNPISGHATLYWYQQILGQGPKLLIQFQNNGVVDDSQLPKDRFSAERLKGVDSTLKIQPAKLEDSAVYLCASRVGTRPYEQYFGPGTRLTVT.

The chain uses TRBV10-3 and TRBJ1-2, with D maybe TRBD1 (5 bases). This CDR3 is built from 12 residues. Germline CDR1 is ENHRY and CDR2 is SYGVKD. Trimming stripped 6 bases from V and 5 bases from J, with 10 bases between. The CDR3 reads CAISAQGYGYTF. The CDR3, as DNA: TGTGCCATCAGCGCCCAGGGATATGGCTACACCTTC.

This clone was picked up one time. This chain links TRBV18 with TRBJ2-5; TRBD2 might be the D (6 bases). Between the trimmed V and J ends, which lost 6 bases and 4 bases, there was a span of 12 bases. The germline CDR1 and CDR2 sequences are KGHSH and LQKENI. The CDR3 totals 13 residues. The CDR3, as DNA: TGTGCCAGCTCTCACATTAGCGGAGAGACCCAGTACTTC. It encodes CASSHISGETQYF.

The J gene is TRBJ1-5, the V gene TRBV18, with 7 nucleotides matching TRBD1. The CDR3 contains 13 residues. The junction had 3 bases not matched to a gene; V was cut back by 3 bases and J by 7 bases. Germline V gives CDR1 KGHSH, CDR2 LQKENI. The CDR3 sequence is CASSPDREQPQHF. CDR3 nucleotides: TGTGCCAGCTCACCCGACAGGGAACAGCCCCAGCATTTT.

The chain has TRBV30 and TRBJ2-1, with a tentative D call TRBD1 (6 bases). CDR1 and CDR2 from the germline V gene are GTSNPN and SVGIG (reference sequence). The V end was cut by 1 base, the J end by 6 bases, with 10 bases between. This CDR3 has 13 residues. The CDR3 DNA reads TGTGCCTGGAGTGGGGGGCTCTTCAATGAGCAGTTCTTC. Its protein product is CAWSGGLFNEQFF.

The chain has TRBV9 and TRBJ2-1; 9 positions match TRBD2. V was clipped by 1 base and J by 6 bases; unmatched bases: 5. The CDR3 totals 15 residues. Per germline, CDR1 SGDLS and CDR2 YYNGEE. This CDR3 reads CASSVRRGGPNEQFF. As DNA, the CDR3 is TGTGCCAGCAGCGTACGGCGGGGGGGCCCCAATGAGCAGTTCTTC.

The V gene is TRBV5-1, the J gene TRBJ1-1; unclear D gene. CDR1 and CDR2 (germline): SGHRS, YFSETQ. With 6 bases removed from V and 4 bases from J, the gap between germline ends came to 13 bases. This CDR3 has 13 residues. The CDR3 is CASKRDVGTEAFF. The CDR3 nucleotides are TGCGCCAGCAAGAGGGATGTTGGCACTGAAGCTTTCTTT. The complete variable domain, with remaining parts taken from reference TRBV5-1 and TRBJ1-1, reads KAGVTQTPRYLIKTRGQQVTLSCSPISGHRSVSWYQQTPGQGLQFLFEYFSETQRNKGNFPGRFSGRQFSNSRSEMNVSTLELGDSALYLCASKRDVGTEAFFGQGTRLTVV.